The source of this T cell receptor (beta chain) is a study of metastatic and nonmetastatic thyroid tumors. Across the whole study: Samples came from malignant and benign thyroid patients, and repertoires were compared across blood and tumor or nodule tissue.

This CDR3 is built from 14 residues. Germline V lookup: CDR1 KGHSH, CDR2 LQKENI. V was shortened by 2 bases and J by 3 bases, with 8 bases between the two germline ends. No patient had received any treatment before thyroid surgery. Many counts were recorded for this clone. Per the original data handling: Between-group CDR3 differences, defined by clinicopathological status, yielded a distant-metastasis classifier for papillary thyroid cancer. TCRdb reprocessed the PCR reads using MiXCR. The V and J calls come from TCRdb's annotation, not from the publication. This sample has approximately 22,000 clones; around 15% occur once, and the top ten carry roughly an eighth.

The rearrangement uses TRBV18 and TRBJ1-3; weak D call: TRBD1 (5 bases). The source is a female donor with papillary thyroid cancer or a benign thyroid nodule (not recorded which). Some clones in this sample may be carry-over from other donors' samples. The specimen sequenced was blood. The CDR3 bases are TGTGCCAGCTCACCAGGGGCTGATGGAAACACCATATATTTT. As protein: CASSPGADGNTIYF.